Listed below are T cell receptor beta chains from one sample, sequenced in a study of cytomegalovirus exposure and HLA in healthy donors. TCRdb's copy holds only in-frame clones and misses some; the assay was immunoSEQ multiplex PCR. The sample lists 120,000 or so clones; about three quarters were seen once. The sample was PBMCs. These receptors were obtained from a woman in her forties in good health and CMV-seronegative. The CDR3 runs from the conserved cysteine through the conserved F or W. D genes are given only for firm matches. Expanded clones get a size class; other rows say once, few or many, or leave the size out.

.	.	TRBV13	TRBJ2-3	TGTGCCAGCAGCTTAGAGGGTGGAGGTGGAGATACGCAGTATTTT	CASSLEGGGGDTQYF
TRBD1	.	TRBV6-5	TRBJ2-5	TGTGCCAGCAGCCAAGACACAGGGGGCCAAGAGACCCAGTACTTC	CASSQDTGGQETQYF
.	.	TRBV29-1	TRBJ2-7	TGCAGCGTGGAGGGACAGAGCGACGAGCAGTACTTC	CSVEGQSDEQYF
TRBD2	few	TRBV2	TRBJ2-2	TGTGCCAGCAGCCAGCAGGCCGCCGGGACTAGCGGGAGGTCCGGGGAGCTGTTTTTT	CASSQQAAGTSGRSGELFF
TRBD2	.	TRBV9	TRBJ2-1	TGCGCCAGCAGCCTTATAGCGGGAGGAGGCTATGAGCAGTTCTTC	CASSLIAGGGYEQFF
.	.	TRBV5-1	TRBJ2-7	TGCGCCAGCAGCTCCCAGGGTTTCGACGAGCAGTACTTC	CASSSQGFDEQYF
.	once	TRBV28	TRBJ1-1	TGTGCCAGCACCTCCCCCCCAAGCGGAGCTTTCTTT	CASTSPPSGAFF
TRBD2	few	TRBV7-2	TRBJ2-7	TGTGCCAGCAGCTTAGCGGGCGGGAGAGGTCCCTACGAGCAGTACTTC	CASSLAGGRGPYEQYF
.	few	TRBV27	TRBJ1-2	TGTGCCAGCAGTCCCCTCGGGGGGAGTGGCTATGGCTACACCTTC	CASSPLGGSGYGYTF
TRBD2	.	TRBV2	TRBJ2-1	TGTGCCAGCAGTGAATTTGGCGGGAGTTCGAATGAGCAGTTCTTC	CASSEFGGSSNEQFF
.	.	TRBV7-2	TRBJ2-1	TGTGCCAGCAGCTTGACGGGCTCCTACAATGAGCAGTTCTTC	CASSLTGSYNEQFF
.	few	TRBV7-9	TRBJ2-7	TGTTCCAGCAGCTGGGACATCAGCTACGAGCAGTACTTC	CSSSWDISYEQYF
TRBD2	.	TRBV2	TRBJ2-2	TGTGCCAGCCGACGGGAGGAAGACACCGGGGAGCTGTTTTTT	CASRREEDTGELFF
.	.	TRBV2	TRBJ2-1	TGTGCCAGCAGTGGAGTTAATGAGCAGTTCTTC	CASSGVNEQFF
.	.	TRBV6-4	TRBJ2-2	TGTGCCAGCAGTGACGGGCCCTACACCGGGGAGCTGTTTTTT	CASSDGPYTGELFF
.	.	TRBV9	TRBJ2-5	TGTGCCAGCAGCGTAGGTGGGGGGAACCGGGAGACCCAGTACTTC	CASSVGGGNRETQYF
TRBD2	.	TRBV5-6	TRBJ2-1	TGTGCCAGCAGCTTGGGGGGAGGGTACTACAATGAGCAGTTCTTC	CASSLGGGYYNEQFF
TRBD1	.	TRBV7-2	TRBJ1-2	TGTGCCAGCAGCACACGGAATGCCGGGACAGTTGATGGCTACACCTTC	CASSTRNAGTVDGYTF
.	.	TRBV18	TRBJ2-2	TGTGCCAGCTCACCACTTCTCGGAGAAACCGGGGAGCTGTTTTTT	CASSPLLGETGELFF
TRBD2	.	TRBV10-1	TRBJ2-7	TGCGCCAGCAGTCCCAGCGGGAGCCGGTACGAGCAGTACTTC	CASSPSGSRYEQYF
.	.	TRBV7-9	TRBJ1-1	TGTGCCAGCAATTCCGGTACGGCTGAAGCTTTCTTT	CASNSGTAEAFF
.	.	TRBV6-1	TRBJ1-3	TGTGCCAGCAGTGAACAACCGGGAGGGCTCTCTGGAAACACCATATATTTT	CASSEQPGGLSGNTIYF
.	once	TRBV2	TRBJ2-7	TGTGCCAGCAGTGAATCTAGACCCTACGAGCAGTACTTC	CASSESRPYEQYF
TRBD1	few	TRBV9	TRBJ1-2	TGTGCCAGCAGCGTAGTGACAGGGGGCTGGGGCTACACCTTC	CASSVVTGGWGYTF
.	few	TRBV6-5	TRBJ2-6	TGTGCCAGCAGCGACAACTCTGGGGCCAACGTCCTGACTTTC	CASSDNSGANVLTF
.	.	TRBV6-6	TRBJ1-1	TGTGCCAGCAGTTTACCTACCGGGGTTCTGAACACTGAAGCTTTCTTT	CASSLPTGVLNTEAFF
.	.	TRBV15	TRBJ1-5	TGTGCCACCAGCATAAGCACTAGGCGGCCCCAGCATTTT	CATSISTRRPQHF
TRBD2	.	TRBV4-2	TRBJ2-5	TGTGCCAGCAGCCAAGAGGGACTAGCGGGACAAGAGACCCAGTACTTC	CASSQEGLAGQETQYF
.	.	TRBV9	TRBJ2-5	TGTGCCAGCAGCGTAGAAGCTCAAGAGACCCAGTACTTC	CASSVEAQETQYF
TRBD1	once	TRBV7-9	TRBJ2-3	TGTTCCAGCAGCCTCTTTGGGGACAGCAACACAGATACGCAGTATTTT	CSSSLFGDSNTDTQYF
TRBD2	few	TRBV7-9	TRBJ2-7	TGTGCCAGCAGCCTCACTAGCGACAGCTCCTACGAGCAGTACTTC	CASSLTSDSSYEQYF
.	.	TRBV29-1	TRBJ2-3	TGCAGCGTTGAAGATCCTCTCCCCAGGGGGGATTCAGATACGCAGTATTTT	CSVEDPLPRGDSDTQYF
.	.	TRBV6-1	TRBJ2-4	TGTGCCAGCAGTGAAGCCCCCGGGAAGGCCAAAAACAGTCAGTACTTC	CASSEAPGKAKNSQYF
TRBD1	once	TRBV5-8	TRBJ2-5	TGTGCCAGCATCCTTACCCCAGGGGGCGGGCAAGAGACCCAGTACTTC	CASILTPGGGQETQYF
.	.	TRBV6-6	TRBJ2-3	TGTGCCAGCAGTTACTTGGCTAGCGCTAGCACAGATACGCAGTATTTT	CASSYLASASTDTQYF
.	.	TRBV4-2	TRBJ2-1	TGTGCCAGCAGCCATTCTCTCAGGGCGCGGGACGACAATGAGCAGTTCTTC	CASSHSLRARDDNEQFF
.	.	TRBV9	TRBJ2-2	TGTGCCAGCAGCGTAGAGGGGGGGCACACCGGGGAGCTGTTTTTT	CASSVEGGHTGELFF
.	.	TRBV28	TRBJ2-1	TGTGCCAGCATTACCGGGACTGGGCCCCATGAGCAGTTCTTC	CASITGTGPHEQFF
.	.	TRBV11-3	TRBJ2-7	TGTGCCAGCAGCCCTTCTCCGGGATCCTACGAGCAGTACTTC	CASSPSPGSYEQYF
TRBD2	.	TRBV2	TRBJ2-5	TGTGCCAGCAGTGAAGGACTAGCGGGAAGGGGGACCCAGTACTTC	CASSEGLAGRGTQYF
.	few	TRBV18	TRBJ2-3	TGTGCCAGCTCACCAGCTGGCGGTAGCACAGATACGCAGTATTTT	CASSPAGGSTDTQYF
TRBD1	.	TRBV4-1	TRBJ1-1	TGCGCCAGCAGACGCGGGACAGGGAGGAGCCTGGGCACTGAAGCTTTCTTT	CASRRGTGRSLGTEAFF
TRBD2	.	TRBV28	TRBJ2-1	TGTGCCAGCAGTCAATTACTAGCGGACCCCTATAATGAGCAGTTCTTC	CASSQLLADPYNEQFF